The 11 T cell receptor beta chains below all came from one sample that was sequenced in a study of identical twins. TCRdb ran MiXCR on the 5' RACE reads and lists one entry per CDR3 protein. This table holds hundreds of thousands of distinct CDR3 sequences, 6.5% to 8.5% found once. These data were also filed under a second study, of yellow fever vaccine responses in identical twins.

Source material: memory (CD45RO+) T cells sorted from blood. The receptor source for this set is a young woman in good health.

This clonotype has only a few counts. CDR3 bases: TGTGCCAGCAGCCAAGAGACTAGCAGGGGACAAGAGACCCAGTACTTC. It is translated as CASSQETSRGQETQYF. The chain links TRBV3-1 to TRBJ2-5, with D perhaps matching TRBD2 (7 bases). CDR3 length: 16 amino acids. V shed 0 bases and J shed 2 bases, with 13 bases lying between them. In germline, CDR1 is LGHDT, CDR2 YNNKEL (reference sequence).

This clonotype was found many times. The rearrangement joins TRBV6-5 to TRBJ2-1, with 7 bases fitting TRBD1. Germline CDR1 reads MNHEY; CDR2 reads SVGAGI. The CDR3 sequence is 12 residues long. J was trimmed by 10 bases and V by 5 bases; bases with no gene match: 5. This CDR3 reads CASSNLGGEQFF. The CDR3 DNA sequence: TGTGCCAGCAGTAACTTAGGGGGCGAGCAGTTCTTC.

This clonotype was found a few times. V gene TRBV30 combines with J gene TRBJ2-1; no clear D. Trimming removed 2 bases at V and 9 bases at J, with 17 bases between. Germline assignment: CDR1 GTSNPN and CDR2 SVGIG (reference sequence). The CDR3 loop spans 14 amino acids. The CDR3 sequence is CAWSPVGSVIEQFF. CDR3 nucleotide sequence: TGTGCCTGGAGTCCCGTGGGCTCTGTTATTGAGCAGTTCTTC.

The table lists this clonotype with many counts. The DNA for the CDR3 is TGCGCCAGCAGCTTGACTATCAGGGACTCTGAAGCTTTCTTT. Translated: CASSLTIRDSEAFF. The chain joins TRBV5-1 to TRBJ1-1; possibly TRBD1 for D (5 bases). The CDR3 consists of 14 residues. Germline V gene data show CDR1 as SGHRS and CDR2 as YFSETQ. Trimming cost V 1 base and J 6 bases, with 13 bases left between them. Complete variable domain (other parts from reference TRBV5-1 and TRBJ1-1): KAGVTQTPRYLIKTRGQQVTLSCSPISGHRSVSWYQQTPGQGLQFLFEYFSETQRNKGNFPGRFSGRQFSNSRSEMNVSTLELGDSALYLCASSLTIRDSEAFFGQGTRLTVV.

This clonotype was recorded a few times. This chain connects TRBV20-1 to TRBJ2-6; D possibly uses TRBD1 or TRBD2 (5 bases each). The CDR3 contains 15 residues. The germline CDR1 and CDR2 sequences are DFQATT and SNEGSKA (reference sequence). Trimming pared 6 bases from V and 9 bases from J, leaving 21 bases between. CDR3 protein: CSATGTRTPGNVLTF. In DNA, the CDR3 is TGCAGTGCCACCGGGACCCGGACGCCGGGCAACGTCCTGACTTTC.

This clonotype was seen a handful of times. CDR3 DNA sequence: TGTGCCAGCAGCCACGGGACAGGGGATGGGGCCAACGTCCTGACTTTC. Translating it yields CASSHGTGDGANVLTF. V gene TRBV3-1 combines with J gene TRBJ2-6, with TRBD1 identical over 10 bases. Germline V gene data show CDR1 as LGHDT and CDR2 as YNNKEL (reference sequence). V was clipped by 3 bases and J by 3 bases; unmatched bases: 2. This CDR3 has 16 residues.

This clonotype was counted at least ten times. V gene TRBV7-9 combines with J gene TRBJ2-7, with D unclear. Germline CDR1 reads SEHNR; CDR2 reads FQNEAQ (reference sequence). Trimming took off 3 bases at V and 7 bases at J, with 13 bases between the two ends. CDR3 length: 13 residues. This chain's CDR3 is CASSFGSGSEQYF. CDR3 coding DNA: TGTGCCAGCAGCTTCGGGTCGGGCTCAGAGCAGTACTTC.

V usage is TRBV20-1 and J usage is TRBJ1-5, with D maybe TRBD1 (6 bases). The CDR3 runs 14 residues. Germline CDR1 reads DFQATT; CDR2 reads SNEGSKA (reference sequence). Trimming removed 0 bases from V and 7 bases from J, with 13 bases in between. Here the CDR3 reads CSARDTGGGQPQHF. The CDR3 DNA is TGCAGTGCTAGAGATACGGGGGGCGGCCAGCCCCAGCATTTT.

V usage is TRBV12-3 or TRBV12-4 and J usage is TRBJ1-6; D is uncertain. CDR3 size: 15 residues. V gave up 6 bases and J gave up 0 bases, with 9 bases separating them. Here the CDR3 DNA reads TGTGCCAGCAGGTCTCAGAGCTCCTATAATTCACCCCTCCACTTT. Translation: CASRSQSSYNSPLHF.

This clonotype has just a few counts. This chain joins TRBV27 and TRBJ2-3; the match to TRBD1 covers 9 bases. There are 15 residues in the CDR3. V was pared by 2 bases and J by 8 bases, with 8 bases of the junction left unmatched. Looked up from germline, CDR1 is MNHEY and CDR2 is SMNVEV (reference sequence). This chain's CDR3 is CASSLPGQGISTQYF. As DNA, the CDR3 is TGTGCCAGCAGTTTACCGGGACAGGGAATTAGTACGCAGTATTTT.

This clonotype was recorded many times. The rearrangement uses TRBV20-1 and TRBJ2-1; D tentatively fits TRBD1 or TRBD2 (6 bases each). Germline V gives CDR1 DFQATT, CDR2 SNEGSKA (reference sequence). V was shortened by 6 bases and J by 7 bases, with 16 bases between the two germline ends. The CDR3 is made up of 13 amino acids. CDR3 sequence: CSARGRSENEQFF. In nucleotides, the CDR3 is TGCAGTGCCCGGGGGCGTAGTGAAAATGAGCAGTTCTTC.